This TCR beta chain derives from a study of OX40 agonist ivuxolimab in advanced cancers. The data were produced by immunoSEQ multiplex PCR, yet TCRdb's version contains in-frame clones alone and is incomplete. The repertoire holds around 70,000 clones, 88% seen once, with 2.5% to 3% in the top ten. The V segment lost 0 bases and the J segment 3 bases; nucleotides outside the gene matches: 1. CDR3 length: 15 amino acids. The germline V gene has CDR1 SGHRS and CDR2 YFSETQ. The chain has TRBV5-1 and TRBJ2-3; the match to TRBD2 covers 10 bases. This sequence was found in an adult with an advanced solid tumor such as melanoma, head and neck, liver or kidney cancer. Sequencing used CD4+ or CD8+ T cells sorted from blood, obtained in a trial of the OX40 agonist ivuxolimab. The CDR3 nucleotides read TGCGCCAGCAGCTTGGGGGGACTAGCGACAGATACGCAGTATTTT. Its translation is CASSLGGLATDTQYF.